This record looks at one T cell receptor (beta chain) sequence and its context. Its antigen remains unidentified. The data belong to a study of T-cell memory formation after mild COVID-19. There are 13 residues in the CDR3. Whole-study results and caveats: Clones that got smaller from day 15 to 85 had even CD4/CD8, while clones growing later tipped toward CD4+. Several responding clones turned up in pre-infection memory, indicating that cross-reactive memory may have taken part.

TCRdb processed the 5' RACE reads anew with MiXCR; each CDR3 protein has one entry. The repertoire holds 200,000 to 250,000 distinct CDR3 sequences, with 15% as singletons. What was sequenced was PBMCs or a T cell subset sorted from them (not recorded which). The origin of this receptor is an adult woman who had mild COVID-19 (a few samples of this study predate the infection). Cell type and time point are not known. The V call is TRBV21-1, the J call TRBJ1-4; the DNA was not used to check the table's D call, TRBD1. TRBV21-1 is recorded as a pseudogene. The CDR3, as DNA: TGTGCCAGCAGCATGGAACAGGGTGGGCAACTGTTTTTT. Amino acids: CASSMEQGGQLFF.